This T cell receptor (beta chain) was observed in a study of T cell responses to AZD1222 COVID-19 vaccine. The protocol was immunoSEQ multiplex PCR, while the TCRdb copy is restricted to in-frame clones and leaves out a portion. This sample has 90,000 to 140,000 clones, with around 80% found just once. The CDR3 loop spans 14 amino acids. The germline V gene encodes CDR1 LNHDA and CDR2 SQIVND (reference sequence). Trimming at V came to 0 bases and at J to 8 bases, leaving 1 base not matched to a gene. The chain employs TRBV19 and TRBJ1-6; 7 bases fit TRBD1. Specimen: peripheral blood, collected on day 0 of AZD1222 vaccination. This receptor was taken from an adult in good health. The CDR3, as DNA: TGTGCCAGTAGTATAGATACAGGGGATTCACCCCTCCACTTT. Translating gives CASSIDTGDSPLHF.